The present T cell receptor beta chain was sequenced within a study of T cell responses to AZD1222 COVID-19 vaccine. Whole-study findings and limits: Unmutated variant regions are reportedly the target of nearly half of TCRs that are spike-specific. Only 6 or 7 individuals given AZD1222 were seropositive at baseline.

To note about this clone: Its antigen remains unknown.

Assay used: immunoSEQ multiplex PCR; TCRdb lists only in-frame clones, some missing. The data contain about 110,000 clones, 75% to 90% of them singletons. The source was peripheral blood, collected on day 0 of AZD1222 vaccination. This sequence was found in an adult in good health.

The CDR3 DNA reads as TGTGCCAGCAGTCGTCCGGGACAGGGTAAGGACGAAGCTTTCTTT. Residues: CASSRPGQGKDEAFF. The gene calls are TRBV6-2 or TRBV6-3 and TRBJ1-1; 9 bases agree with TRBD1. In germline, CDR1 is MNHEY, CDR2 SVGEGT. V shed 5 bases, J shed 8 bases, and the junction held 12 bases outside the gene matches. This CDR3 has 15 residues.